This T cell receptor beta chain appears in the sequencing data of a study of monozygotic twins with inflammatory bowel disease. The template switching step added UMIs that contained a 6-nucleotide sample barcode. Reprocessing the 5' RACE reads, TCRdb reports a single entry for every CDR3 protein and omits DNA. This repertoire includes some 190,000 distinct CDR3 sequences. Germline V CDR1 and CDR2: SEHNR, FQNEAQ (reference sequence). This CDR3 spans 14 amino acids. The clonotype was recovered from a human donor with ulcerative colitis or Crohn's disease, or a healthy co-twin of an affected twin (not recorded which). This chain uses TRBV7-9 with TRBJ1-2; TCRdb picks TRBD1, but there is no DNA to check that call. The sample taken for sequencing was blood. CDR3 sequence: CASSLGTGAYGYTF.